The 28 T cell receptor beta chains below were found in one sample sequenced in a study of Tregs in tolerant kidney transplant recipients. Which antigens these TCRs recognize remains unknown. Generated by immunoSEQ multiplex PCR, the TCRdb table keeps only in-frame clones and is missing some. The table records under 1,500 clones, 40% to 50% of them present only once. Source material: Tregs from blood grown in culture. These receptors originate from a human donor in good health.

This chain uses TRBV18 with TRBJ2-5, with no clear D. The CDR3 has 13 amino acids. Germline values: CDR1 KGHSH, CDR2 LQKENI. Trimming removed 7 bases from V and 3 bases from J, with 12 bases in between. CDR3 in DNA: TGTGCCAGCTACGGGCGATTGGAAGAGACCCAGTACTTC. Protein product: CASYGRLEETQYF.

Relative to its sample, this clone is large. This chain joins TRBV4-2 and TRBJ1-2, with 8 positions matching TRBD1. Germline values: CDR1 LGHNA, CDR2 YNFKEQ. CDR3 length equals 15 residues. Trimming took 4 bases from V and 0 from J; bases not matched to a gene: 4. CDR3: CASSPQGGTNYGYTF. The CDR3 coding sequence is TGTGCCAGCAGCCCACAGGGGGGTACTAACTATGGCTACACCTTC.

This chain links TRBV5-1 with TRBJ2-2; 9 positions agree with TRBD2. The V gene end was trimmed by 0 bases and the J gene end by 5 bases; junction bases not matched to a gene: 2. Germline CDR1 and CDR2: SGHRS and YFSETQ. CDR3 length equals 15 residues. The CDR3 DNA reads TGCGCCAGCAGCTTGGTAGCGGGAGATACCGGGGAGCTGTTTTTT. Amino acid sequence: CASSLVAGDTGELFF.

This chain joins TRBV29-1 and TRBJ1-1, with 8 nucleotides matching TRBD1. V gave up 6 bases and J gave up 0 bases; unmatched junction bases: 12. Germline V gene sequence: CDR1 SQVTM, CDR2 ANQGSEA. The CDR3 extends over 16 amino acids. CDR3 protein: CSVLLQGAPMNTEAFF. The DNA for the CDR3 is TGCAGCGTCCTTCTCCAGGGGGCCCCAATGAACACTGAAGCTTTCTTT.

The chain recombines TRBV7-2 with TRBJ1-6, with 9 bases that match TRBD1. Per germline, CDR1 SGHTA and CDR2 FQGNSA. After removal of 7 bases from V and 9 bases from J, the junction contained 10 bases not matched to a gene. The CDR3 has 15 amino acids. For the CDR3, the DNA is TGTGCCAGCATCCAAAGGGGACAGGGCCCTTCACCCCTCCACTTT. Its translation: CASIQRGQGPSPLHF.

This chain connects TRBV5-1 to TRBJ2-4; TRBD2 is a possible D gene (6 bases). Germline-derived CDR1 and CDR2 are SGHRS and YFSETQ. V was shortened by 4 bases and J by 5 bases, with 13 bases between the two germline ends. The CDR3 runs to 14 residues. This CDR3 reads CASSTVGGQNIQYF. As DNA, the CDR3 is TGCGCCAGCAGCACCGTGGGAGGACAAAACATTCAGTACTTC. Full variable domain (missing parts from reference TRBV5-1 and TRBJ2-4): KAGVTQTPRYLIKTRGQQVTLSCSPISGHRSVSWYQQTPGQGLQFLFEYFSETQRNKGNFPGRFSGRQFSNSRSEMNVSTLELGDSALYLCASSTVGGQNIQYFGAGTRLSVL.

This clone showed up just a few times. This chain uses TRBV7-4 with TRBJ2-7; D not resolved. Looked up from germline, CDR1 is SGHVT and CDR2 is SQSDAQ. Trimming stripped 5 bases from V and 1 base from J, with 15 bases between. CDR3 length equals 15 residues. The CDR3 DNA is TGTGCCAGCAGCCGATCAGGCACAAGGTCCTACGAGCAGTACTTC. Protein product: CASSRSGTRSYEQYF.

V is TRBV6-5 and J is TRBJ1-4; D uncertain. CDR1 is MNHEY, CDR2 SVGAGI, per germline. The V end was cut by 0 bases, the J end by 8 bases, with 13 bases between. The CDR3 totals 15 residues. CDR3 region: CASSYSGIGAEKLFF. In nucleotides, the CDR3 is TGTGCCAGCAGTTACTCGGGGATAGGCGCGGAAAAACTGTTTTTT.

The rearrangement uses TRBV19 and TRBJ1-5; D not certain. V was cut by 1 base and J by 0 bases, with 10 bases left in between. In germline, CDR1 is LNHDA, CDR2 SQIVND (reference sequence). The CDR3 contains 16 residues. This chain's CDR3 is CASSIATINSNQPQHF. The CDR3 DNA reads TGTGCCAGTAGTATAGCCACAATTAATAGCAATCAGCCCCAGCATTTT.

V is TRBV9 and J is TRBJ1-6, with 7 nucleotides matching TRBD1. Trimming removed 4 bases from V and 6 bases from J; junction bases left unmatched: 4. CDR3 size: 14 residues. From germline, CDR1 is SGDLS and CDR2 YYNGEE. CDR3 sequence (DNA): TGTGCCAGCAGCTTCGGGACAGTTAATTCACCCCTCCACTTT. Translated: CASSFGTVNSPLHF.

The chain carries TRBV7-9 and TRBJ1-5; D gene uncertain. V lost 1 base to trimming and J lost 0 bases, with 4 bases between them. Looked up from germline, CDR1 is SEHNR and CDR2 is FQNEAQ (reference sequence). This CDR3 contains 14 residues. The CDR3 sequence is CASSLGYSNQPQHF. The CDR3 DNA follows: TGTGCCAGCAGCTTAGGCTATAGCAATCAGCCCCAGCATTTT.

In its sample, this clone ranks as large. The V call is TRBV5-1, the J call TRBJ2-1, with D possibly called TRBD1 or TRBD2 (5 bases each). Trimming removed 4 bases from V and 5 bases from J, with 13 bases in between. The CDR3 has 14 residues. Germline loops: CDR1 SGHRS, CDR2 YFSETQ. Here the CDR3 DNA reads TGCGCCAGCAGCACCACCGGGACCCACAATGAGCAGTTCTTC. Its translation: CASSTTGTHNEQFF.

About this clone: Other DNA sequences in the sample encode the same CDR3. The rearrangement joins TRBV4-2 to TRBJ2-1; 14 positions agree with TRBD2. The junction had 16 bases not matched to a gene; V was cut back by 6 bases and J by 6 bases. Looked up from germline, CDR1 is LGHNA and CDR2 is YNFKEQ. This CDR3 is built from 19 residues. DNA for the CDR3: TGTGCCAGCAGTCAAACCAGACTAGCGGGGGGGCCTTCTCGCAATGAGCAGTTCTTC. Residues: CASSQTRLAGGPSRNEQFF.

This chain uses TRBV10-3 with TRBJ1-5; D is unclear. V was trimmed by 2 bases and J by 2 bases, leaving 7 bases between them. There are 14 residues in the CDR3. Germline V CDR1 and CDR2: ENHRY, SYGVKD. The CDR3 bases are TGTGCCATCAGTGAGGTTGGGGGCAATCAGCCCCAGCATTTT. Translated: CAISEVGGNQPQHF.

The chain is built from TRBV18 and TRBJ1-3; D is unresolved. The germline V gene encodes CDR1 KGHSH and CDR2 LQKENI. V was shortened by 0 bases and J by 0 bases, with 12 bases between the two germline ends. The CDR3 loop spans 17 amino acids. The CDR3 sequence: CASSPPLPGFSGNTIYF. DNA for the CDR3: TGTGCCAGCTCACCACCGTTGCCGGGGTTCTCTGGAAACACCATATATTTT.

This clone showed up just a few times. The chain uses TRBV5-4 and TRBJ2-2; a weak D match, TRBD2 (5 bases). Trimming removed 2 bases at V and 0 bases at J, with 8 bases between. The CDR3 has 15 amino acids. CDR1 and CDR2 (germline): SGHNT, YYREEE (reference sequence). The CDR3 loop is CASSLEGANTGELFF. CDR3 DNA: TGTGCCAGCAGCTTAGAGGGCGCGAACACCGGGGAGCTGTTTTTT. Looking up the rest from reference TRBV5-4 and TRBJ2-2 gives the full variable domain: ETGVTQSPTHLIKTRGQQVTLRCSSQSGHNTVSWYQQALGQGPQFIFQYYREEENGRGNFPPRFSGLQFPNYSSELNVNALELDDSALYLCASSLEGANTGELFFGEGSRLTVL.

CDR3 amino acids: CASSPRTRTLGGYTF. The CDR3 DNA sequence: TGTGCCAGCAGTCCTCGGACGAGAACTCTGGGGGGCTACACCTTC. This chain joins TRBV7-1 and TRBJ1-2, with D uncertain. TRBV7-1 counts as an open reading frame of uncertain function. Trimming cost V 6 bases and J 8 bases, with 22 bases left between them. The CDR3 is made up of 15 amino acids.

This clone was found a few times. The J gene is TRBJ2-2, the V gene TRBV5-1; 12 positions match TRBD1. CDR1 is SGHRS, CDR2 YFSETQ, per germline. This CDR3 spans 16 amino acids. The V gene end was trimmed by 1 base and the J gene end by 7 bases; junction bases not matched to a gene: 5. CDR3 residues: CASSLWGQGAGGELFF. For the CDR3, the DNA is TGCGCCAGCAGCTTGTGGGGACAGGGGGCTGGCGGGGAGCTGTTTTTT.

This clone is deemed medium-sized. This chain connects TRBV7-6 to TRBJ2-7; tentatively, D is TRBD1 (5 bases). Trimming stripped 5 bases from V and 6 bases from J, with 14 bases between. This CDR3 is 13 amino acids long. The germline CDR1 and CDR2 sequences are SGHVS and FNYEAQ. CDR3 nucleotide sequence: TGTGCCAGCAGCCCAGGGTTGGTCGTCGAGCAGTACTTC. Its translation is CASSPGLVVEQYF.

This clone is classed as medium-sized. The chain links TRBV11-2 to TRBJ1-1; the D is unclear. This CDR3 comprises 14 residues. Germline CDR1 and CDR2: SGHAT and FQNNGV. Trimming left V 4 bases short and J 4 bases short, with 13 bases between. The CDR3 DNA reads as TGTGCCAGCAGCTCCCCGGAGGGTTTCACTGAAGCTTTCTTT. It codes for CASSSPEGFTEAFF.

In this sample, this clone turned up a few times. V usage is TRBV7-8 and J usage is TRBJ1-6, with TRBD1 as a possible D gene (5 bases). The CDR3 sequence is 13 residues long. V shed 1 base and J shed 13 bases, with 11 bases lying between them. Looked up from germline, CDR1 is SGHVS and CDR2 is FQNEAQ. The CDR3 protein is CASSLDQGLPLHF. CDR3 bases: TGTGCCAGCAGCTTAGACCAGGGTTTGCCCCTCCACTTT.

V usage is TRBV5-5 and J usage is TRBJ2-3; D is perhaps TRBD2 (6 bases). V was shortened by 5 bases and J by 2 bases, with 15 bases between the two germline ends. This CDR3 comprises 15 residues. Per the germline V gene, CDR1 is SGHKS and CDR2 is YYEKEE (reference sequence). The CDR3: CASRGGGGTTDTQYF. In nucleotides, the CDR3 is TGTGCCAGCAGGGGCGGCGGAGGGACCACAGATACGCAGTATTTT.

This clone has just one count. The CDR3 is CAWGPRDRGNTEAFF. In DNA form, the CDR3 reads TGTGCCTGGGGCCCCCGGGACAGGGGGAACACTGAAGCTTTCTTT. The rearrangement joins TRBV30 to TRBJ1-1, with TRBD1 matching over 10 bases. Germline lookup yields CDR1 GTSNPN and CDR2 SVGIG (reference sequence). The CDR3 length is 15 residues. Losses at the gene ends were 5 bases for V and 1 base for J; bases not matched to a gene: 7.

By share of the sample, this clone is medium-sized. This chain links TRBV29-1 with TRBJ2-3; D is perhaps TRBD1 (6 bases). Germline V gene sequence: CDR1 SQVTM, CDR2 ANQGSEA. The CDR3 totals 16 residues. The V gene lost 4 bases and the J gene lost 0 bases, with 17 bases spanning the gap. DNA for the CDR3: TGCAGCGTTGGGTGGGGGCCGACTCCTAGCACAGATACGCAGTATTTT. Its translation: CSVGWGPTPSTDTQYF.

The genes are TRBV11-1 and TRBJ2-7, with 8 bases fitting TRBD1. This CDR3 comprises 13 residues. The junction had 2 bases not matched to a gene; V was cut back by 5 bases and J by 2 bases. Germline V gives CDR1 SGHAT, CDR2 FQDESV (reference sequence). CDR3 sequence: CASSPGGAYEQYF. The CDR3 nucleotides read TGTGCCAGCAGCCCAGGGGGCGCCTACGAGCAGTACTTC.

The chain is built from TRBV5-5 and TRBJ1-2, with 7 bases matching TRBD1. Germline CDR1 SGHKS, CDR2 YYEKEE (reference sequence). Trimming at V came to 4 bases and at J to 4 bases, leaving 10 bases not matched to a gene. This CDR3 spans 15 amino acids. The CDR3, as DNA: TGTGCCAGCAGCCTCCGTCGACAGGGCGGCTATGGCTACACCTTC. It yields the protein CASSLRRQGGYGYTF.

This clone appeared a few times. This chain connects TRBV18 to TRBJ2-2, with D unresolved. The CDR3 length is 16 residues. Trimming left V 3 bases short and J 4 bases short, with 15 bases between. Germline V gene lookup returns CDR1 KGHSH and CDR2 LQKENI. The CDR3 sequence: CASSPSRPLPTGELFF. As DNA, the CDR3 is TGTGCCAGCTCACCTTCAAGGCCACTACCCACCGGGGAGCTGTTTTTT. Filled out from reference TRBV18 and TRBJ2-2, the complete variable domain reads NAGVMQNPRHLVRRRGQEARLRCSPMKGHSHVYWYRQLPEEGLKFMVYLQKENIIDESGMPKERFSAEFPKEGPSILRIQQVVRGDSAAYFCASSPSRPLPTGELFFGEGSRLTVL.

This clone showed up just once. The chain links TRBV9 to TRBJ2-2; TRBD2 matches 13 bases. Germline-derived CDR1 and CDR2 are SGDLS and YYNGEE. The V gene end was trimmed by 3 bases and the J gene end by 4 bases; junction bases not matched to a gene: 0. The CDR3 runs to 15 residues. The CDR3 DNA is TGTGCCAGCAGCGGGACTAGCGGGGGCACCGGGGAGCTGTTTTTT. Encoded protein: CASSGTSGGTGELFF. Using reference TRBV9 and TRBJ2-2 for the parts outside the CDR3, the full variable domain is DSGVTQTPKHLITATGQRVTLRCSPRSGDLSVYWYQQSLDQGLQFLIQYYNGEERAKGNILERFSAQQFPDLHSELNLSSLELGDSALYFCASSGTSGGTGELFFGEGSRLTVL.